This T cell receptor beta chain was obtained from a study of blood T cell repertoires in COVID-19. Across the study: Both acute and convalescent COVID-19 samples were obtained from the United States, Italy and Spain. Sample material is recorded as cDNA or gDNA derived from T cells, B-cell-depleted T cells, or PBMCs.

V dropped 5 bases and J dropped 9; count of bases not matched to a gene: 8. CDR3 size: 15 residues. CDR1 ENHRY and CDR2 SYGVKD come from the germline V gene. In the original processing: How many nucleated cells were present was estimated from reference gene primer amplification. TCRdb keeps only in-frame clones here, not all; method: immunoSEQ multiplex PCR. That table furnishes V, J and clone size, whereas the DNA furnished D and trimming. Of more than 250,000 clones in the sample, about 86% were seen once. Material for sequencing was peripheral blood. The rearrangement links TRBV10-3 to TRBJ1-6, with TRBD1 identical over 9 bases. The TCR originated in a woman aged 25 to 39 who had recovered from COVID-19. The CDR3 nucleotides are TGTGCCATCAGTTCAAGGGACAGGGAAAGTTCACCCCTCCACTTT. Encoded protein: CAISSRDRESSPLHF.